These 9 T cell receptor beta chains came from one sample sequenced in a study of cytotoxic CD8 clonotypes in ibrutinib-treated CLL. The data were produced by immunoSEQ multiplex PCR, yet TCRdb's version contains in-frame clones alone and is incomplete. The table has about 130,000 clones, 75% to 90% seen once; the top ten hold 2% to 2.5%. This specimen consisted of PBMCs, obtained after 24 months of ibrutinib treatment. All receptors derive from a human donor with chronic lymphocytic leukemia.

The V gene is TRBV5-4, the J gene TRBJ2-2; D is uncertain. Germline V gives CDR1 SGHNT, CDR2 YYREEE (reference sequence). V lost 4 bases to trimming and J lost 7 bases, with 11 bases between them. CDR3 size: 13 residues. Written as DNA, the CDR3 is TGTGCCAGCAGCATGGGCGGTGGCGGGGAGCTGTTTTTT. Translation: CASSMGGGGELFF. The full variable domain, its missing parts supplied by reference TRBV5-4 and TRBJ2-2, is ETGVTQSPTHLIKTRGQQVTLRCSSQSGHNTVSWYQQALGQGPQFIFQYYREEENGRGNFPPRFSGLQFPNYSSELNVNALELDDSALYLCASSMGGGGELFFGEGSRLTVL.

Only one count was recorded for this clone. J is TRBJ2-7 and V is TRBV19; 12 nucleotides agree with TRBD1. Germline V gene lookup returns CDR1 LNHDA and CDR2 SQIVND (reference sequence). Trimming cost V 9 bases and J 1 base; bases outside gene matches: 7. The CDR3 has 15 residues. CDR3 sequence reads: CASGTGGANSYEQYF. CDR3 bases: TGTGCCAGCGGGACAGGGGGCGCGAATTCCTACGAGCAGTACTTC.

The genes are TRBV2 and TRBJ1-1; D uncertain. The CDR3 has 13 residues. V was clipped by 5 bases and J by 1 base, with 8 bases between them. The V gene's germline CDR1 is SNHLY and CDR2 FYNNEI. The CDR3 region has the DNA TGTGCCAGCAGTTTTCAGGAGAACACTGAAGCTTTCTTT. This translates into CASSFQENTEAFF.

V gene TRBV9 combines with J gene TRBJ2-7; 7 bases are a match to TRBD2. V lost 0 bases and J lost 5; bases outside the gene matches: 2. The CDR3 is made up of 13 amino acids. CDR1 is SGDLS and CDR2 is YYNGEE in the germline V gene. The CDR3 here is CASSVDAGDEQYF. CDR3 coding DNA: TGTGCCAGCAGCGTAGACGCGGGGGACGAGCAGTACTTC.

The chain couples TRBV19 to TRBJ1-3, with D possibly being TRBD1 (6 bases). Deletions cut 10 bases from V and 1 base from J, with 23 bases between. This CDR3 spans 17 amino acids. From germline, CDR1 is LNHDA and CDR2 SQIVND (reference sequence). As DNA, the CDR3 is TGTGCCACCGTCAAGAGGACAGCCCTGCCTTCTGGAAACACCATATATTTT. Its translation is CATVKRTALPSGNTIYF.

This chain uses TRBV5-6 with TRBJ1-4; D is undetermined. The CDR3 runs to 14 residues. CDR1 is SGHDT and CDR2 is YYEEEE in the germline V gene. V was shortened by 4 bases and J by 6 bases, with 13 bases between the two germline ends. The CDR3 DNA follows: TGTGCCAGCAGCGAGGTGTTTGGAGATGAAAAACTGTTTTTT. This codes for CASSEVFGDEKLFF.

V and J are TRBV5-6 and TRBJ2-6; weak D call: TRBD1 (5 bases). V dropped 4 bases and J dropped 4 bases, with 18 bases sitting between them. The CDR3 sequence is 17 residues long. Germline V gene sequence: CDR1 SGHDT, CDR2 YYEEEE. CDR3: CASSDPVGARGANVLTF. Written as DNA, the CDR3 is TGTGCCAGCAGCGACCCGGTAGGGGCCAGGGGGGCCAACGTCCTGACTTTC.

This clone is a singleton in its sample. This chain's CDR3 is CASSPGAGGISSYEQYF. In DNA, the CDR3 is TGTGCCAGCAGCCCTGGTGCAGGGGGCATATCATCCTACGAGCAGTACTTC. The V call is TRBV4-2, the J call TRBJ2-7; 8 bases align to TRBD1. Germline trimming cut 4 bases from V and 1 base from J; bases unmatched to any gene: 12. The germline V gene has CDR1 LGHNA and CDR2 YNFKEQ. The CDR3 contains 17 residues.

The chain uses TRBV4-2 and TRBJ2-7; 9 bases fit TRBD2. The length of the CDR3 is 15 residues. The germline CDR1 and CDR2 sequences are LGHNA and YNFKEQ. V lost 1 base to trimming and J lost 2 bases; unmatched junction nucleotides: 3. The CDR3 sequence is CASSQGTSDTYEQYF. The CDR3 DNA sequence: TGTGCCAGCAGCCAAGGGACTAGCGACACCTACGAGCAGTACTTC.